The 10 T cell receptor beta chains below come from one sample, sequenced in a study of T cell responses to AZD1222 COVID-19 vaccine. This table comes from immunoSEQ multiplex PCR, and its TCRdb copy is limited to in-frame clones, with some not included. The repertoire has 95,000 to 100,000 clones, over 75% of them found once; the top ten carry 15% to 20%. The sequencing here drew on peripheral blood, taken on day 0 of AZD1222 vaccination. These receptors were obtained from an adult in good health.

This chain uses TRBV10-2 with TRBJ2-2, with 9 bases that match TRBD2. Germline V gene lookup returns CDR1 WSHSY and CDR2 SAAADI. V lost 8 bases, J lost 4 bases, and 5 bases stayed unmatched. The CDR3 loop spans 14 amino acids. For the CDR3, the DNA is TGCGCCAGCGTCCCAGCGGGAGGCACCGGGGAGCTGTTTTTT. This codes for CASVPAGGTGELFF.

This clone was counted between two and nine times. The V call is TRBV7-6, the J call TRBJ2-2; D perhaps matches TRBD2 (5 bases). This CDR3 is 14 amino acids long. The germline V gene encodes CDR1 SGHVS and CDR2 FNYEAQ. The ends were cut back, 0 bases at V and 4 bases at J, with 6 bases in the middle. The CDR3 reads CASSLAGGTGELFF. CDR3 DNA: TGTGCCAGCAGCTTAGCAGGAGGCACCGGGGAGCTGTTTTTT. The full variable domain, in which reference TRBV7-6 and TRBJ2-2 provide the parts outside the CDR3, is GAGVSQSPRYKVTKRGQDVALRCDPISGHVSLYWYRQALGQGPEFLTYFNYEAQQDKSGLPNDRFSAERPEGSISTLTIQRTEQRDSAMYRCASSLAGGTGELFFGEGSRLTVL.

This sequence joins TRBV5-1 and TRBJ2-7; TRBD1 agrees at 9 bases. In germline, CDR1 is SGHRS, CDR2 YFSETQ. Germline trimming cut 4 bases from V and 3 bases from J; bases unmatched to any gene: 8. The CDR3 is made up of 15 amino acids. This CDR3 is CASSLTGGAIYEQYF. The CDR3 bases are TGCGCCAGCAGCCTAACAGGGGGCGCGATCTACGAGCAGTACTTC.

This clone has just one count. The chain has TRBV28 and TRBJ1-2; unclear D gene. The germline V gene encodes CDR1 MDHEN and CDR2 SYDVKM. Deletions cut 5 bases from V and 0 bases from J, with 10 bases between. This CDR3 has 14 residues. CDR3 sequence (DNA): TGTGCCAGCAGTATGGGCCCTACTAACTATGGCTACACCTTC. Its protein product is CASSMGPTNYGYTF.

The chain uses TRBV28 and TRBJ1-1; 8 nucleotides align to TRBD1. This CDR3 spans 16 amino acids. The germline gives CDR1 MDHEN, CDR2 SYDVKM. J lost 10 bases, V lost 5 bases, and 18 bases had no gene match. CDR3 DNA sequence: TGTGCCAGCAGTACACCGGGACAGGCCCAATTCGGGGGAGCTTTCTTT. It specifies CASSTPGQAQFGGAFF. Full variable domain (rest looked up from reference TRBV28 and TRBJ1-1): DVKVTQSSRYLVKRTGEKVFLECVQDMDHENMFWYRQDPGLGLRLIYFSYDVKMKEKGDIPEGYSVSREKKERFSLILESASTNQTSMYLCASSTPGQAQFGGAFFGQGTRLTVV.

The CDR3 DNA follows: TGTGCTAGTGGTTTTAGTACTGCTTCCTATGGCTACACCTTC. This gives the protein CASGFSTASYGYTF. This chain uses TRBV12-5 with TRBJ1-2; no definite D call. V lost 3 bases to trimming and J lost 4 bases, with 12 bases between them. This CDR3 region has 14 residues. The germline gives CDR1 LGHNT, CDR2 FRNRAP.

J is TRBJ1-1 and V is TRBV14; no definite D call. The CDR3 totals 13 residues. Germline loops: CDR1 SGHDN, CDR2 FVKESK. Trimming left V 4 bases short and J 1 base short, with 7 bases between. CDR3 nucleotide sequence: TGTGCCAGCAGCCCAGGCAGGAACACTGAAGCTTTCTTT. This encodes CASSPGRNTEAFF.

This sequence joins TRBV19 and TRBJ1-6, with a tentative D call TRBD1 (5 bases). Trimming removed 8 bases from V and 3 bases from J, with 11 bases in between. The germline V gene has CDR1 LNHDA and CDR2 SQIVND (reference sequence). The CDR3 sequence is 14 residues long. CDR3 amino acids: CASSQGDYNSPLHF. In DNA form, the CDR3 reads TGTGCCAGTTCTCAGGGTGACTATAATTCACCCCTCCACTTT.

V is TRBV19 and J is TRBJ2-7; TRBD1 matches at 7 bases. V lost 4 bases to trimming and J lost 2 bases; unmatched junction nucleotides: 8. This CDR3 contains 15 residues. Germline V gene data show CDR1 as LNHDA and CDR2 as SQIVND (reference sequence). The DNA for the CDR3 is TGTGCCAGTAGTAAAACCGGGACAGAGCCCTACGAGCAGTACTTC. It specifies CASSKTGTEPYEQYF.

The rearrangement joins TRBV7-7 to TRBJ1-3; no reliable D call. Germline loops: CDR1 SSHAT, CDR2 FNYEAQ (reference sequence). The CDR3 length is 14 residues. The V end was cut by 5 bases, the J end by 4 bases, with 12 bases between. CDR3 in amino acids: CASSQTPTGNTIYF. CDR3 nucleotide sequence: TGTGCCAGCAGCCAGACCCCCACGGGAAACACCATATATTTT.